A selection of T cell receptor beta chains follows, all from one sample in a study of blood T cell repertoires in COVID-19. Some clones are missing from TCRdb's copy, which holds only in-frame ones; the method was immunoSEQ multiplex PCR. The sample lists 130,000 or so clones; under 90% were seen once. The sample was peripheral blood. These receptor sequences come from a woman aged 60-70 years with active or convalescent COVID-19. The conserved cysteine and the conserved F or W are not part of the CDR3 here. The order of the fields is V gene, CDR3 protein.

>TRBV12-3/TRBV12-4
ARYLGNQETQY
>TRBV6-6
ASSLKPGINQPQH
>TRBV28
ACYSGQSWDTDTQY
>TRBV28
ASSTTGTGAAGNTIY
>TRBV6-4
ASRSGAQSYNEQF
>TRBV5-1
ASSLTGNTDTQY
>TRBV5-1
ASSFGQGGEKLF
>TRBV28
ASSFRGPSGNQPQH
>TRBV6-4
AKPLGGGNTIY
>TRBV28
ASSLYSSGSYEQY
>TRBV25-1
ASSESPTTQETQY
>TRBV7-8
ASSLASGDNEQF
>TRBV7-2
ASRPQGARAEAF
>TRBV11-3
ASSRDGTGAAEQY
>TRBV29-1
SVEASGRASSYNEQF
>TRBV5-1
ASSSQGDTEAF
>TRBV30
AWSQAQGDTGELF
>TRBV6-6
ASSYIGQGNEQF
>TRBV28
ASSDSLSGNTIY
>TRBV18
ASSLGQGPRYGYT
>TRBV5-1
ASSFGQGGNEKLF
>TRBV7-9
ASSLSGTSGGPGELF
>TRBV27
ASRRGQGDLQETQY
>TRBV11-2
ASSPTDGNTEAF
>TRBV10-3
ATGQGMGNTEAF
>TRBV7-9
ASSLEGVGNSPLH
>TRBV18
ASSPASGHNEQF
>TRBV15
ATRPQGNTGELF
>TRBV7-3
ASSANGQGRDEQF
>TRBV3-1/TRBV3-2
ASSQDKGAGYNEQF
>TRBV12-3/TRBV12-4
ASSRSTDTQY
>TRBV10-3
AALRQLHTEAF
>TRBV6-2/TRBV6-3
ASSYYTSGGTDTQY
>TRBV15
ATSRGLGEQY
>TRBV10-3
AISGGGAATEAF
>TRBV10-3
AISALAGAYEQY
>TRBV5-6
ASSLRVSDRGEAF
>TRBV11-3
ASSMGLATDTQY
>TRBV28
ASSFDSLIRSPLH
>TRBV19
ASRGRGVYGYT
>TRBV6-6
ASSFSDRPNTEAF
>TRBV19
ATQRDTGGRSNQPQH
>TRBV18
ASSPHPGQAENTEAF
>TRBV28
ASSFLQDRNYGYT
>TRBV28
ASIVQLLSDSYNSPLH
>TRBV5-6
ASSLIGQEGNTGELF